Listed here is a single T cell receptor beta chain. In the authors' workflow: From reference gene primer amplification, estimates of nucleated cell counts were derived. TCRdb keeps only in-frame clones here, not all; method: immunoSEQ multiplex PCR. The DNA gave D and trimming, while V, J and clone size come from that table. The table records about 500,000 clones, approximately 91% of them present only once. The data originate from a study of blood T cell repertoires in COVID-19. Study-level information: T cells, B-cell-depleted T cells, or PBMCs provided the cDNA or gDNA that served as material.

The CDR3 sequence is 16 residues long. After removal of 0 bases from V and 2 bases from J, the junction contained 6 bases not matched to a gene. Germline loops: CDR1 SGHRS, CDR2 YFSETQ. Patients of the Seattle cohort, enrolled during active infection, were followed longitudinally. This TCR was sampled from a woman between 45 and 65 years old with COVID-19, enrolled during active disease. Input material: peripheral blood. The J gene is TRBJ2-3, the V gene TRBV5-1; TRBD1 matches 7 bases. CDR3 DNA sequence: TGCGCCAGCAGCTTGGTGGGGAAGGGGGCCACAGATACGCAGTATTTT. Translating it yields CASSLVGKGATDTQYF. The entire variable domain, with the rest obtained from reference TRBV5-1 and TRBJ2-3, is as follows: KAGVTQTPRYLIKTRGQQVTLSCSPISGHRSVSWYQQTPGQGLQFLFEYFSETQRNKGNFPGRFSGRQFSNSRSEMNVSTLELGDSALYLCASSLVGKGATDTQYFGPGTRLTVL.